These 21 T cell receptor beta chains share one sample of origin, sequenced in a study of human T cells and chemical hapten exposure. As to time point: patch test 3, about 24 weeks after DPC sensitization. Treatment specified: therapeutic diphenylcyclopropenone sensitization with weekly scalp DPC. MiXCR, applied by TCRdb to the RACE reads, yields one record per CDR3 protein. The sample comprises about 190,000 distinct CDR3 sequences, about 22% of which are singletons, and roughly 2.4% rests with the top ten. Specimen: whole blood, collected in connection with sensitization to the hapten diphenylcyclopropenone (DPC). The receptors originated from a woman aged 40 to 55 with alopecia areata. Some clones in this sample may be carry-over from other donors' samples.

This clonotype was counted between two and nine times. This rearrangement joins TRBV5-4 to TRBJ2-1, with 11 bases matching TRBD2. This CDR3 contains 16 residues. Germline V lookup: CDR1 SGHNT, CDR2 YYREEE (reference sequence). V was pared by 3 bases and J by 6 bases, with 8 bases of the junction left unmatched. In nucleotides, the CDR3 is TGTGCCAGCAGCTCCAAGACTAGCGGGACCACCAATGAGCAGTTCTTC. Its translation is CASSSKTSGTTNEQFF.

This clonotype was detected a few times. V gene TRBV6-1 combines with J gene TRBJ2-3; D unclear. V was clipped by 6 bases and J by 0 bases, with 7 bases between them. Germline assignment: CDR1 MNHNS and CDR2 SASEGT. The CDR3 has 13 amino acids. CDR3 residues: CASRSDSTDTQYF. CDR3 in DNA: TGTGCCAGCAGGAGCGACAGCACAGATACGCAGTATTTT.

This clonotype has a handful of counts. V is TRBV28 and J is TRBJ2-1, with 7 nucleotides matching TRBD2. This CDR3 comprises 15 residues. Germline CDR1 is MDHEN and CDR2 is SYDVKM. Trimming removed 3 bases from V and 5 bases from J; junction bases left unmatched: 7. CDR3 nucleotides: TGTGCCAGCAGTTTCCATTCTAGCGGAAACAATGAGCAGTTCTTC. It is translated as CASSFHSSGNNEQFF.

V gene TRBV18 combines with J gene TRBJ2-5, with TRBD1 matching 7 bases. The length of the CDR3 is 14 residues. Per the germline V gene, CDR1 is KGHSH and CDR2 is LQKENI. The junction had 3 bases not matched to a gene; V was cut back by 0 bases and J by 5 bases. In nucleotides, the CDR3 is TGTGCCAGCTCACCACCGACAGGGAGCGAGACCCAGTACTTC. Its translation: CASSPPTGSETQYF. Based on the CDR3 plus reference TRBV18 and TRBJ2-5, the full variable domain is NAGVMQNPRHLVRRRGQEARLRCSPMKGHSHVYWYRQLPEEGLKFMVYLQKENIIDESGMPKERFSAEFPKEGPSILRIQQVVRGDSAAYFCASSPPTGSETQYFGPGTRLLVL.

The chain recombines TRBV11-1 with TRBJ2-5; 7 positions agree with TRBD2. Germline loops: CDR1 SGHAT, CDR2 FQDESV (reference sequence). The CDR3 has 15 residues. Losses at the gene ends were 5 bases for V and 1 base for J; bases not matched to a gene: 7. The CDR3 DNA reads TGTGCCAGCAGCCCGGGTAGCGGGCTCCAAGAGACCCAGTACTTC. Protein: CASSPGSGLQETQYF.

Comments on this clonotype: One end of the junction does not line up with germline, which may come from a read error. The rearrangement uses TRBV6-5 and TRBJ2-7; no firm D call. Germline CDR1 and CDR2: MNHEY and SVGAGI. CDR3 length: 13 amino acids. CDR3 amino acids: CAGSPRWVGEQYF. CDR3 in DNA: TGTGCCGGCAGTCCGAGGTGGGTCGGCGAGCAGTACTTC.

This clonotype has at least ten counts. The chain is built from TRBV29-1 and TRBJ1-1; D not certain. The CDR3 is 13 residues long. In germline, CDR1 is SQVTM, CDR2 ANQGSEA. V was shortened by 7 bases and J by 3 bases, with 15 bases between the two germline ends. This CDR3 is CSEVSSWDTEAFF. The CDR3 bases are TGCAGCGAAGTCTCATCGTGGGACACTGAAGCTTTCTTT.

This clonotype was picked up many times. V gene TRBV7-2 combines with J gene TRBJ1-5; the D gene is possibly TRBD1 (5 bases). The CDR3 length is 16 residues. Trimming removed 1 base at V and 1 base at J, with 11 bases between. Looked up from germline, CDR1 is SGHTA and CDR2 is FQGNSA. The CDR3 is CASSLVGAGSNQPQHF. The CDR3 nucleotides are TGTGCCAGCAGCTTAGTAGGGGCAGGGAGCAATCAGCCCCAGCATTTT.

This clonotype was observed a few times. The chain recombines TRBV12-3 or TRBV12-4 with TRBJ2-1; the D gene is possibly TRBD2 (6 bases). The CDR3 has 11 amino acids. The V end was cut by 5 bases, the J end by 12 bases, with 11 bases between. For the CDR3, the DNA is TGTGCCAGCAGTATACCGGGACTGCAGTTCTTC. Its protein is CASSIPGLQFF.

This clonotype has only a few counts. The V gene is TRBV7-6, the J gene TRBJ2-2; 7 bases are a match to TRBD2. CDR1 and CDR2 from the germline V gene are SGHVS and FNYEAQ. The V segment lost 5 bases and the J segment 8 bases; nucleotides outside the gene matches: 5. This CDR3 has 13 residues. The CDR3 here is CASSRRERGELFF. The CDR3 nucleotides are TGTGCCAGCAGCCGGCGGGAGCGGGGGGAGCTGTTTTTT.

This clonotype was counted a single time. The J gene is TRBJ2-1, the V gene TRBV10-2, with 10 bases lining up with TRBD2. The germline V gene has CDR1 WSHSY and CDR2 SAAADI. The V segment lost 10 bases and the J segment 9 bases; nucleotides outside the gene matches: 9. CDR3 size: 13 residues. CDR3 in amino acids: CATASGLALEQFF. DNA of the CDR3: TGCGCCACCGCCTCGGGACTAGCGCTTGAGCAGTTCTTC.

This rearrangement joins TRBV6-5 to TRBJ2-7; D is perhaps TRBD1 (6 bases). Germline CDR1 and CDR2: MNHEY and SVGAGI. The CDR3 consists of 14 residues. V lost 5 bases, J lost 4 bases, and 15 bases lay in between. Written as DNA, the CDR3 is TGTGCCAGCAGTGAACGTATGAGGGGGTACGAGCAGTACTTC. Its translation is CASSERMRGYEQYF.

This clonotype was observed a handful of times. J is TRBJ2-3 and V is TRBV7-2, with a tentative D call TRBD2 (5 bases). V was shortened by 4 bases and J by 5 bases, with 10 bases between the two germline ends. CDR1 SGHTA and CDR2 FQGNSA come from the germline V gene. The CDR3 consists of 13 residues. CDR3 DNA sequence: TGTGCCAGCAGCTCAAGTCGGGGAGATACGCAGTATTTT. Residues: CASSSSRGDTQYF.

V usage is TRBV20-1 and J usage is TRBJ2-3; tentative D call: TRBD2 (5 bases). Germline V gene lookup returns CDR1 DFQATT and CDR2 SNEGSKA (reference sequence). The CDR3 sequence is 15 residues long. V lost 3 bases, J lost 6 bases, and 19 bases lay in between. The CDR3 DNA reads TGCAGTGCTAGTGGGAGTGGAGGTCTATTTGATACGCAGTATTTT. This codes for CSASGSGGLFDTQYF.

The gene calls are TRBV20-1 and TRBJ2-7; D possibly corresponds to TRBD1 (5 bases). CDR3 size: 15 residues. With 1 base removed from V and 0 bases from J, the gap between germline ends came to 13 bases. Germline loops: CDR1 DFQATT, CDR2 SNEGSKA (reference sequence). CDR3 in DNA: TGCAGTGCTAGAGCCCCTTCAGGGAACTCCTACGAGCAGTACTTC. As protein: CSARAPSGNSYEQYF.

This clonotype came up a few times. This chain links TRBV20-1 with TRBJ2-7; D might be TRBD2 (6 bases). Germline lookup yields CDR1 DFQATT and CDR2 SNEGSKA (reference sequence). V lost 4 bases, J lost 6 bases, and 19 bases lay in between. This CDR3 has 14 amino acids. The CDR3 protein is CSAIPRDSWIEQYF. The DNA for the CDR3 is TGCAGTGCTATCCCCCGGGACTCATGGATCGAGCAGTACTTC.

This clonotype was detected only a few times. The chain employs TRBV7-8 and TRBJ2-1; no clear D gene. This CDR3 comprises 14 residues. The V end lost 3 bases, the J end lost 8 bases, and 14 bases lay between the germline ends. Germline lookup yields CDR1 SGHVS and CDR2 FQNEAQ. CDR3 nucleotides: TGTGCCAGCAGCTTCATGCACGGCCTAGATGAGCAGTTCTTC. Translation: CASSFMHGLDEQFF. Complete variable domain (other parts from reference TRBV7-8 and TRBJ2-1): GAGVSQSPRYKVAKRGQDVALRCDPISGHVSLFWYQQALGQGPEFLTYFQNEAQLDKSGLPSDRFFAERPEGSVSTLKIQRTQQEDSAVYLCASSFMHGLDEQFFGPGTRLTVL.

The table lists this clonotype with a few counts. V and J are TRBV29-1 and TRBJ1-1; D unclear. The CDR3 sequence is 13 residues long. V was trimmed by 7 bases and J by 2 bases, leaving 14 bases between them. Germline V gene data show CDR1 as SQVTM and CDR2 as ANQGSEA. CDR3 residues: CSARQDLNTEAFF. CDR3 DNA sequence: TGCAGCGCCCGACAAGATTTAAACACTGAAGCTTTCTTT.

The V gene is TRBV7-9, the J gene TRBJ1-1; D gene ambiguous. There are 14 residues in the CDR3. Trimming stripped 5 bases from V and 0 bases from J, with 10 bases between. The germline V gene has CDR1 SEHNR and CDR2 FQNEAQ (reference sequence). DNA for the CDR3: TGTGCCAGCAGCCTGGACGGGTTGAACACTGAAGCTTTCTTT. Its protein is CASSLDGLNTEAFF.

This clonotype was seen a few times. The CDR3 loop reads CASSLAGETEAFF. For the CDR3, the DNA is TGTGCCAGCAGCTTAGCCGGCGAGACTGAAGCTTTCTTT. The rearrangement joins TRBV7-2 to TRBJ1-1, with D uncertain. Looked up from germline, CDR1 is SGHTA and CDR2 is FQGNSA. Trimming removed 0 bases at V and 5 bases at J, with 7 bases between. The CDR3 length is 13 residues.

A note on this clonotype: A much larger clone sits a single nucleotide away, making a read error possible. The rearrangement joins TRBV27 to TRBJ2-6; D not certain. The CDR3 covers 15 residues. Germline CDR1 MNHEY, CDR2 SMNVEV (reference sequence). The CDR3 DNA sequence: TGTGCCAGCAGTTTGGGGTACTCTAGGGCCAACGTCCTGACTTTC. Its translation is CASSLGYSRANVLTF.